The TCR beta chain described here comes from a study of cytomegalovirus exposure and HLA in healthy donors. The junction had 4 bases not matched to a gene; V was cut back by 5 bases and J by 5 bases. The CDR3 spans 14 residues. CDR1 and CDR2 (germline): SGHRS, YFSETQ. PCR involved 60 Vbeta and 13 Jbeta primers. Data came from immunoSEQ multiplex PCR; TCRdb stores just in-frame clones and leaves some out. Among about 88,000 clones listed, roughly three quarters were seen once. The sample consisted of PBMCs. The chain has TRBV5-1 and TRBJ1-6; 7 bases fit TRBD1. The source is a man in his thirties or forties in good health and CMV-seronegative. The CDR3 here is CASRSGGDNSPLHF. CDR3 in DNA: TGCGCCAGCAGGTCAGGGGGTGATAATTCACCCCTCCACTTT.